The present T cell receptor beta chain was sequenced within a study of OX40 agonist ivuxolimab in advanced cancers. The wider study: Cohort: 80% to 85% men, mean age around 61, aged about 23 to 79. One hepatocellular carcinoma and a couple of cutaneous melanoma patients partially responded.

Unmatched junction bases numbered 11, after V lost 8 bases and J lost 7 bases. The CDR3 is made up of 15 amino acids. The V gene's germline CDR1 is SQVTM and CDR2 ANQGSEA. Here immunoSEQ multiplex PCR was the method, and the copy in TCRdb shows in-frame clones only, minus some. The sample gives some 60,000 clones, about 90% of which show up once; 11% to 15% is in the top ten. The material sequenced was CD4+ or CD8+ T cells sorted from blood, taken in a trial of the OX40 agonist ivuxolimab. The TCR sequence derives from an adult with an advanced solid tumor such as melanoma, head and neck, liver or kidney cancer. This sequence joins TRBV29-1 and TRBJ2-7, with 16 bases fitting TRBD2. In DNA, the CDR3 is TGCAGCCCCGGGACTAGCGGGAGGGCCCGTCGGGAGCAGTACTTC. This codes for CSPGTSGRARREQYF.